This TCR beta chain was documented in a study of OX40 agonist ivuxolimab in advanced cancers. In its sample, this clone was seen once. The CDR3 runs 11 residues. Looked up from germline, CDR1 is SGHNT and CDR2 is YENEEA. The V end was cut by 5 bases, the J end by 3 bases, with 5 bases between. Sequenced by immunoSEQ multiplex PCR; TCRdb stores in-frame clones only, minus some. The sample lists about 70,000 clones; more than 80% were seen once. This specimen consisted of CD4+ or CD8+ T cells sorted from blood, obtained in a trial of the OX40 agonist ivuxolimab. The sequence came from an adult with an advanced solid tumor such as melanoma, head and neck, liver or kidney cancer. The V call is TRBV11-3, the J call TRBJ2-7; D ambiguous. In DNA form, the CDR3 reads TGTGCCAGCAGCCAGAACTACGAGCAGTACTTC. Amino acid sequence: CASSQNYEQYF.